The rows below give T cell receptor beta chains drawn from one sample of a study of T cells after yellow fever vaccination. TCRdb re-called the 5' RACE reads with MiXCR, one entry per CDR3 protein. The data contain some 350,000 distinct CDR3 sequences, approximately 4% of them seen just once; the ten biggest clones take up roughly 25%. Sequenced here: PBMCs, sampled 5 days after the yellow fever booster vaccination. These TCRs come from a man aged 18 to 30 who received the YFV17D yellow fever vaccine. Both conserved end residues are part of each CDR3. D genes are given only for firm matches. The listing skips clone size in some rows; elsewhere it reads once, few, many or a size class.

v_gene: TRBV5-5
d_gene: .
len: 12
abundance: many
j_gene: TRBJ2-2
CDR3aa: CASSLVAGELFF
CDR3nt: TGTGCCAGCAGCTTGGTGGCCGGGGAGCTGTTTTTT

v_gene: TRBV5-1
d_gene: TRBD1
len: 14
abundance: many
j_gene: TRBJ1-1
CDR3aa: CASSWAPGGTEAFF
CDR3nt: TGCGCCAGCAGCTGGGCACCAGGGGGCACTGAAGCTTTCTTT

v_gene: TRBV7-2
d_gene: .
len: 13
abundance: few
j_gene: TRBJ2-7
CDR3aa: CASSFREAYEQYF
CDR3nt: TGTGCCAGCAGCTTCAGGGAGGCCTACGAGCAGTACTTC

v_gene: TRBV7-2
d_gene: .
len: 14
abundance: few
j_gene: TRBJ1-4
CDR3aa: CASSPLAWREKLFF
CDR3nt: TGTGCCAGCAGCCCCCTGGCCTGGAGGGAAAAACTGTTTTTT

v_gene: TRBV29-1
d_gene: TRBD1
len: 12
abundance: many
j_gene: TRBJ2-7
CDR3aa: CSAGQGWYEQYF
CDR3nt: TGCAGCGCGGGACAGGGGTGGTACGAGCAGTACTTC

v_gene: TRBV12-3/TRBV12-4
d_gene: .
len: 11
abundance: .
j_gene: TRBJ1-1
CDR3aa: CASSLGVTAFF
CDR3nt: TGTGCCAGCAGTTTGGGCGTTACGGCTTTCTTT

v_gene: TRBV5-1
d_gene: TRBD2
len: 14
abundance: .
j_gene: TRBJ2-3
CDR3aa: CASSSQSGGDTQYF
CDR3nt: TGCGCCAGCAGCTCGCAGAGCGGGGGAGATACGCAGTATTTT

v_gene: TRBV4-3
d_gene: .
len: 13
abundance: few
j_gene: TRBJ1-2
CDR3aa: CASSQQGGQLNTF
CDR3nt: TGCGCCAGCAGCCAACAGGGAGGACAACTCAACACCTTC

v_gene: TRBV12-3/TRBV12-4
d_gene: .
len: 13
abundance: many
j_gene: TRBJ1-2
CDR3aa: CASSFGVNYGYTF
CDR3nt: TGTGCCAGCAGTTTCGGAGTTAACTATGGCTACACCTTC

v_gene: TRBV27
d_gene: TRBD2
len: 15
abundance: few
j_gene: TRBJ2-5
CDR3aa: CASSLSPPGGETQYF
CDR3nt: TGTGCCAGCAGTTTATCTCCCCCGGGAGGGGAGACCCAGTACTTC

v_gene: TRBV7-9
d_gene: .
len: 14
abundance: few
j_gene: TRBJ1-1
CDR3aa: CASNSRGGLTEAFF
CDR3nt: TGTGCCAGCAACTCCCGTGGGGGGCTAACTGAAGCTTTCTTT

v_gene: TRBV5-1
d_gene: .
len: 13
abundance: few
j_gene: TRBJ2-5
CDR3aa: CASSWRGVETQYF
CDR3nt: TGCGCCAGCAGCTGGCGGGGTGTGGAGACCCAGTACTTC

v_gene: TRBV3-1
d_gene: .
len: 14
abundance: few
j_gene: TRBJ1-3
CDR3aa: CASSPWTDGNTIYF
CDR3nt: TGTGCCAGCAGCCCCTGGACAGATGGAAACACCATATATTTT

v_gene: TRBV5-1
d_gene: .
len: 16
abundance: many
j_gene: TRBJ2-5
CDR3aa: CASSLFFLGPKETQYF
CDR3nt: TGCGCCAGCAGCTTGTTTTTCCTTGGACCGAAAGAGACCCAGTACTTC

v_gene: TRBV4-1
d_gene: TRBD1
len: 17
abundance: few
j_gene: TRBJ2-2
CDR3aa: CASSRPRDRAAVRELFF
CDR3nt: TGCGCCAGCAGCCGCCCCCGGGACAGGGCGGCTGTCCGGGAGCTGTTTTTT

v_gene: TRBV6-5
d_gene: .
len: 15
abundance: .
j_gene: TRBJ2-5
CDR3aa: CASSYAGFYQETQYF
CDR3nt: TGTGCCAGCAGTTACGCGGGGTTCTACCAAGAGACCCAGTACTTC

v_gene: TRBV15
d_gene: TRBD2
len: 16
abundance: many
j_gene: TRBJ2-1
CDR3aa: CATSRGLAPSYNEQFF
CDR3nt: TGTGCCACCAGCAGAGGACTAGCGCCCTCCTACAATGAGCAGTTCTTC

v_gene: TRBV5-1
d_gene: .
len: 19
abundance: .
j_gene: TRBJ2-5
CDR3aa: CASSLGASRRRVGQETQYF
CDR3nt: TGCGCCAGCAGCTTGGGCGCGTCCCGGCGGCGAGTAGGGCAAGAGACCCAGTACTTC

v_gene: TRBV5-1
d_gene: .
len: 12
abundance: .
j_gene: TRBJ2-7
CDR3aa: CASSFVQHEQYF
CDR3nt: TGCGCCAGCAGCTTTGTACAGCACGAGCAGTACTTC

v_gene: TRBV6-5
d_gene: .
len: 17
abundance: .
j_gene: TRBJ1-1
CDR3aa: CASSPPGTGSMNTEAFF
CDR3nt: TGTGCCAGCAGTCCCCCCGGAACAGGATCGATGAACACTGAAGCTTTCTTT